Listed below are T cell receptor beta chains from one sample, sequenced in a study of blood T cell repertoires in COVID-19. Some clones are missing from TCRdb's copy, which holds only in-frame ones; the method was immunoSEQ multiplex PCR. The sample consists of approximately 76,000 clones, around nine tenths of them appearing once. Sequenced: peripheral blood. All receptors come from a man aged 25 to 40 with acute or convalescent COVID-19. Each CDR3 is given with its conserved first and last residue.

TRBV6-5	TRBJ1-2	CASSATEPYGYTF
TRBV10-2	TRBJ2-4	CASSGTGTGLNIQYF
TRBV5-6	TRBJ2-3	CASSLGALQADTQYF
TRBV6-5	TRBJ2-4	CASTRDGGRGDIQYF
TRBV24-1	TRBJ2-2	CATSDGRGFPGELFF
TRBV6-2/TRBV6-3	TRBJ2-7	CASSTGRGLSSYEQYF
TRBV10-1	TRBJ1-5	CASSSPLGDKKPQHF
TRBV30	TRBJ2-1	CAPRTALYNEQFF
TRBV2	TRBJ1-1	CASIRQPNTEAFF
TRBV5-5	TRBJ2-2	CASSPRRETGELFF
TRBV19	TRBJ1-6	CASSMGGNYNSPLHF
TRBV23-1	TRBJ2-3	CASSQSGLLTDTQYF
TRBV10-3	TRBJ1-1	CAARDRTEAFF
TRBV19	TRBJ2-7	CASSIGTSGRYEQYF
TRBV6-5	TRBJ2-3	CASSYSRASTDTQYF
TRBV5-1	TRBJ2-5	CASSLAETQYF
TRBV6-1	TRBJ2-7	CASSDSRRGAGEQYF
TRBV19	TRBJ2-7	CASSTGTGGYEQYF
TRBV7-9	TRBJ2-7	CASSSPGSYEQYF
TRBV7-9	TRBJ2-5	CASRAGLEETQYF
TRBV28	TRBJ1-3	CASSLTGGGNTIYF
TRBV4-1	TRBJ1-1	CASSLIGQTNTEAFF
TRBV6-5	TRBJ2-1	CASSSTSGRYNEQFF
TRBV28	TRBJ2-5	CASRSDSETQYF
TRBV5-8	TRBJ2-5	CASSLGEEQETQYF
TRBV4-2	TRBJ2-6	CASSRVGTGTSGANVLTF
TRBV28	TRBJ2-3	CASSLVGFRGRETDTQYF
TRBV15	TRBJ2-2	CATSRARQSSTGELFF
TRBV28	TRBJ2-5	CASSWTRGGLRETQYF
TRBV28	TRBJ1-2	CASNPTGTYGYTF
TRBV5-4	TRBJ2-1	CASSLMTSGRNEQFF
TRBV7-2	TRBJ2-2	CASSQRLAGGIGELFF
TRBV28	TRBJ1-1	CASSSPGDADTEAFF
TRBV27	TRBJ2-1	CASSLSETGYNEQFF
TRBV7-9	TRBJ1-1	CASSWDRNTEAFF
TRBV5-1	TRBJ1-3	CASSLGGLTGNTIYF
TRBV4-2	TRBJ2-7	CASSQERGPLYEQYF
TRBV24-1	TRBJ1-2	CATSDSGQPSNYGYTF
TRBV7-9	TRBJ1-6	CASSLGDRGSSPLHF
TRBV5-1	TRBJ2-1	CASSLLAGGPGEQFF
TRBV6-5	TRBJ2-3	CASSLQGGTDTQYF
TRBV19	TRBJ2-4	CASRRRTGGGVNIQYF
TRBV28	TRBJ2-7	CASGGLAGVHEQYF
TRBV6-5	TRBJ2-7	CASRGTGVYEQYF
TRBV18	TRBJ2-7	CASSPGTGSSYEQYF
TRBV15	TRBJ2-1	CATSRGTGTAYNEQFF
TRBV20-1	TRBJ1-4	CSASIRSTNEKLFF
TRBV19	TRBJ1-1	CASSKGTGLLNTEAFF
TRBV20-1	TRBJ2-7	CSGIQLNEQYF
TRBV28	TRBJ2-7	CASSTGALYEQYF
TRBV11-3	TRBJ1-5	CASSLDPGAPQHF
TRBV24-1	TRBJ1-2	CATTDSNFNYGYTF